Following are 8 T cell receptor beta chains from one sample sequenced in a study of post-analysis software for immune sequencing data. Study observations and caveats: Controls had lower frequencies than patients of four or five TRBV segments, which included TRBV5-6, TRBV5-1 and TRBV20-1.

What these receptors recognize is not known. Every TCR beta cDNA library bore unique molecular identifiers. Each CDR3 protein gets one entry after TCRdb re-called the PCR reads with MiXCR. The sample gives around 400,000 distinct CDR3 sequences, approximately 33% of which show up once; around 15% is in the top ten. Sample: blood. All receptors come from a girl between 10 and 17 years old with multiple sclerosis.

The J gene is TRBJ2-5, the V gene TRBV27; D not resolved. Germline V gene sequence: CDR1 MNHEY, CDR2 SMNVEV (reference sequence). Trimming stripped 0 bases from V and 5 bases from J, with 13 bases between. The CDR3 consists of 15 residues. The CDR3 coding sequence is TGTGCCAGCAGTTTATCGGGCAGCTGGTGGGAGACCCAGTACTTC. Translated: CASSLSGSWWETQYF.

The V and J genes are TRBV20-1 and TRBJ1-2; D might be TRBD1 (5 bases). V lost 0 bases and J 2 bases, leaving 19 bases between the germline ends. The CDR3 sequence is 17 residues long. CDR1 is DFQATT and CDR2 is SNEGSKA in the germline V gene (reference sequence). The CDR3 DNA reads TGCAGTGCTAGAGATGGGGCCCGGGAGGTTACAAACTATGGCTACACCTTC. It is translated as CSARDGAREVTNYGYTF.

This sequence joins TRBV6-5 and TRBJ1-4; D remains ambiguous. This CDR3 is built from 14 residues. Germline CDR1 reads MNHEY; CDR2 reads SVGAGI. V was shortened by 0 bases and J by 8 bases, with 10 bases between the two germline ends. This CDR3 is CASSYSPKGEKLFF. For the CDR3, the DNA is TGTGCCAGCAGTTACTCGCCCAAGGGAGAAAAACTGTTTTTT.

The sample holds a few counts of this clonotype. V usage is TRBV7-2 and J usage is TRBJ2-5; D is ambiguous. The CDR3 runs 13 residues. Trimming removed 5 bases from V and 9 bases from J, with 16 bases in between. CDR1 SGHTA and CDR2 FQGNSA come from the germline V gene. CDR3 coding DNA: TGTGCCAGCAGCCCTGAAGCTGGGCGCCCCCAGTACTTC. The encoded protein is CASSPEAGRPQYF.

This clonotype came up many times. The gene calls are TRBV4-1 and TRBJ2-5; 7 positions match TRBD2. V shed 2 bases, J shed 3 bases, and the junction held 3 bases outside the gene matches. Germline values: CDR1 MGHRA, CDR2 YSYEKL. The CDR3 is 14 residues long. The CDR3 nucleotides are TGCGCCAGCAGCCAAATTGCGGGAGAAGAGACCCAGTACTTC. Its translation is CASSQIAGEETQYF.

The rearrangement uses TRBV29-1 and TRBJ1-1; D may be TRBD1 (6 bases). V was trimmed by 6 bases and J by 0 bases, leaving 17 bases between them. Germline CDR1 is SQVTM and CDR2 is ANQGSEA. The CDR3 sequence is 15 residues long. The CDR3 DNA sequence: TGCAGCGTAAGGGGGGGGAAAGGGCTGAACACTGAAGCTTTCTTT. This codes for CSVRGGKGLNTEAFF.

There are a few counts of this clonotype. CDR3 region: CASRPGQIIEQFF. Written as DNA, the CDR3 is TGTGCCAGCAGGCCGGGACAGATTATAGAGCAGTTCTTC. V gene TRBV6-6 combines with J gene TRBJ2-1, with 7 positions matching TRBD1. Germline CDR1 is MNHNY and CDR2 is SVGAGI (reference sequence). The CDR3 extends over 13 amino acids. V dropped 6 bases and J dropped 10; count of bases not matched to a gene: 9.

This clonotype was observed a few times. V usage is TRBV28 and J usage is TRBJ2-6; 8 positions match TRBD1. The CDR3 runs to 19 residues. Trimming took 5 bases from V and 0 from J; bases not matched to a gene: 12. Germline-derived CDR1 and CDR2 are MDHEN and SYDVKM. For the CDR3, the DNA is TGTGCCAGCAGTCCCTTACCGACAGGGGCCCGCTCTGGGGCCAACGTCCTGACTTTC. Translated: CASSPLPTGARSGANVLTF.